In this sample, the clone carrying this T cell receptor (beta chain) turned up a few times. The target antigen is unknown. Germline V CDR1 and CDR2: DFQATT, SNEGSKA (reference sequence). The CDR3 totals 14 residues. V gave up 3 bases and J gave up 4 bases, with 13 bases separating them. Built from TCR beta cDNA, the libraries had unique molecular identifiers in them. T cells numbering 1 to 10 million gave rise to a few hundred thousand cDNA molecules. TCRdb called the PCR reads again in MiXCR, with one record for every CDR3 protein. The data show 740,000 or so distinct CDR3 sequences, approximately 50% seen once. The record originates from a study of post-analysis software for immune sequencing data. About the study: The courses of disease that were included comprised relapsing-remitting, secondary progressive and progressive-relapsing multiple sclerosis.

Overall study findings and caveats: Patients showed TRBV5-6, TRBV5-1 and TRBV20-1 among several TRBV segments more frequent than in controls.

The chain links TRBV20-1 to TRBJ2-1; a weak D match, TRBD2 (7 bases). The receptor was derived from a girl aged 10-17 years with multiple sclerosis. Sequences were obtained from blood. Written as DNA, the CDR3 is TGCAGTGCTAGGCCCGGGGGGCTTTACAATGAGCAGTTCTTC. Translating gives CSARPGGLYNEQFF.